Below, 22 T cell receptor beta chains from the same sample are listed, as sequenced in a study of cytomegalovirus exposure and HLA in healthy donors. With 60 Vbeta and 13 Jbeta primers, the PCR was carried out. Assay: immunoSEQ multiplex PCR; the TCRdb copy retains only in-frame clones and omits some. The sample carries about 34,000 clones, approximately 87% recorded once. Sequenced material: PBMCs. These receptors were collected from a boy under 18 in good health and CMV-seronegative.

The rearrangement joins TRBV4-1 to TRBJ1-2; D perhaps matches TRBD1 (6 bases). Germline lookup yields CDR1 MGHRA and CDR2 YSYEKL. CDR3 length: 15 amino acids. Trimming cost V 0 bases and J 7 bases, with 15 bases left between them. The CDR3 is CASSQEPGAVGGYTF. CDR3 coding DNA: TGCGCCAGCAGCCAAGAACCAGGGGCGGTCGGTGGCTACACCTTC.

The chain carries TRBV15 and TRBJ2-5; D might be TRBD1 (5 bases). V lost 7 bases and J lost 1, with 13 bases in between. CDR1 LNHNV and CDR2 YYDKDF come from the germline V gene (reference sequence). The CDR3 runs 14 residues. CDR3 region: CATTRNRLQETQYF. In DNA, the CDR3 is TGTGCCACCACACGAAACAGGCTCCAAGAGACCCAGTACTTC.

V is TRBV5-6 and J is TRBJ2-2, with D unclear. The V end was cut by 4 bases, the J end by 2 bases, with 15 bases between. This CDR3 comprises 16 residues. Germline assignment: CDR1 SGHDT and CDR2 YYEEEE. In nucleotides, the CDR3 is TGTGCCAGCAGCCTGAACCACCGGGTTAACACCGGGGAGCTGTTTTTT. Translated, it gives CASSLNHRVNTGELFF.

The chain couples TRBV29-1 to TRBJ1-2; D remains ambiguous. This CDR3 contains 13 residues. Germline V lookup: CDR1 SQVTM, CDR2 ANQGSEA. Trimming took off 4 bases at V and 6 bases at J, with 15 bases between the two ends. This chain's CDR3 is CSVGGMYGDGYTF. CDR3 sequence (DNA): TGCAGCGTTGGAGGGATGTACGGAGATGGCTACACCTTC. The variable domain in full, completed from reference TRBV29-1 and TRBJ1-2, reads SAVISQKPSRDICQRGTSLTIQCQVDSQVTMMFWYRQQPGQSLTLIATANQGSEATYESGFVIDKFPISRPNLTFSTLTVSNMSPEDSSIYLCSVGGMYGDGYTFGSGTRLTVV.

On this clone: Since the CDR3 does not end with the conserved phenylalanine or tryptophan, this likely comes from a read error. This chain connects TRBV7-8 to TRBJ2-7; D call uncertain. Trimming left V 5 bases short and J 0 bases short, with 5 bases between. This CDR3 comprises 12 residues. Germline values: CDR1 SGHVS, CDR2 FQNEAQ. The CDR3 DNA sequence: TGTGCCAGCAGCCTTAGCTCCTACGAGCAGTACCTC. This gives the protein CASSLSSYEQYL.

The chain links TRBV18 to TRBJ2-7; unclear D gene. The CDR3 extends over 14 amino acids. Germline CDR1 reads KGHSH; CDR2 reads LQKENI. V lost 1 base to trimming and J lost 3 bases, with 10 bases between them. The CDR3 sequence is CASSPHQDLYEQYF. The CDR3 bases are TGTGCCAGCTCACCACATCAGGATCTCTACGAGCAGTACTTC.

The chain uses TRBV5-6 and TRBJ1-6; D unresolved. The CDR3 sequence is 17 residues long. The V gene's germline CDR1 is SGHDT and CDR2 YYEEEE. V lost 2 bases to trimming and J lost 0 bases, with 12 bases between them. The CDR3 reads CASSFKSQDSYNSPLHF. Here the CDR3 DNA reads TGTGCCAGCAGCTTTAAGAGCCAGGACTCCTATAATTCACCCCTCCACTTT.

The chain combines TRBV4-3 with TRBJ1-4, with D possibly being TRBD1 (5 bases). Trimming left V 2 bases short and J 4 bases short, with 11 bases between. Germline CDR1 is LGHNA and CDR2 is YSLEER. This CDR3 is 15 amino acids long. The CDR3 is CASSQSTAINEKLFF. Written as DNA, the CDR3 is TGCGCCAGCAGCCAATCGACAGCTATTAATGAAAAACTGTTTTTT.

The CDR3 DNA follows: TGTGCCAGCAGCGTAGTTGGCGGGGGGTACAATGAGCAGTTCTTC. Protein product: CASSVVGGGYNEQFF. This sequence joins TRBV9 and TRBJ2-1; 8 bases line up with TRBD2. Unmatched junction bases numbered 3, after V lost 0 bases and J lost 4 bases. The CDR3 runs 15 residues. Germline V gene sequence: CDR1 SGDLS, CDR2 YYNGEE.

This clone is a singleton in its sample. The chain is built from TRBV7-9 and TRBJ2-7, with TRBD2 matching 8 bases. Germline lookup yields CDR1 SEHNR and CDR2 FQNEAQ (reference sequence). Losses at the gene ends were 6 bases for V and 0 bases for J; bases not matched to a gene: 7. This CDR3 comprises 15 residues. CDR3 amino acids: CASSLRGGSSYEQYF. The CDR3 nucleotides are TGTGCCAGCAGTCTCCGGGGGGGGAGCTCCTACGAGCAGTACTTC. The full variable domain, with the rest looked up from reference TRBV7-9 and TRBJ2-7, is DTGVSQNPRHKITKRGQNVTFRCDPISEHNRLYWYRQTLGQGPEFLTYFQNEAQLEKSRLLSDRFSAERPKGSFSTLEIQRTEQGDSAMYLCASSLRGGSSYEQYFGPGTRLTVT.

V gene TRBV27 combines with J gene TRBJ1-5; D gene unclear. The CDR3 is 16 amino acids. Trimming left V 2 bases short and J 0 bases short, with 11 bases between. From germline, CDR1 is MNHEY and CDR2 SMNVEV (reference sequence). CDR3 sequence reads: CASSLTQPISNQPQHF. The DNA for the CDR3 is TGTGCCAGCAGTTTAACACAGCCGATTAGCAATCAGCCCCAGCATTTT.

The V gene is TRBV27, the J gene TRBJ1-2; no clear D gene. This CDR3 is built from 12 residues. Looked up from germline, CDR1 is MNHEY and CDR2 is SMNVEV (reference sequence). The V gene lost 3 bases and the J gene lost 8 bases, with 10 bases spanning the gap. The CDR3: CASSLAGGGYTF. The CDR3 DNA sequence: TGTGCCAGCAGTTTGGCGGGTGGCGGCTACACCTTC.

The chain couples TRBV28 to TRBJ2-3; TRBD1 might be the D (6 bases). This CDR3 is built from 18 residues. The germline CDR1 and CDR2 sequences are MDHEN and SYDVKM. The ends were cut back, 7 bases at V and 3 bases at J, with 26 bases in the middle. The chain's CDR3 is CASTTYQGDLRGTDTQYF. In DNA, the CDR3 is TGTGCCAGCACCACTTATCAGGGAGACCTCAGGGGTACAGATACGCAGTATTTT.

V gene TRBV4-1 combines with J gene TRBJ2-3; a weak D match, TRBD1 (6 bases). The CDR3 runs to 14 residues. Trimming removed 4 bases from V and 5 bases from J, with 13 bases in between. Looked up from germline, CDR1 is MGHRA and CDR2 is YSYEKL. CDR3 coding DNA: TGCGCCAGCAGCCGAAAAACAGGGCTAGATACGCAGTATTTT. Translated: CASSRKTGLDTQYF.

The genes are TRBV15 and TRBJ2-2; 11 bases line up with TRBD2. The CDR3 is 17 amino acids. Losses at the gene ends were 0 bases for V and 5 bases for J; bases not matched to a gene: 5. Germline CDR1 is LNHNV and CDR2 is YYDKDF (reference sequence). The CDR3 sequence is CATSRDSGGAWTGELFF. DNA for the CDR3: TGTGCCACCAGCAGAGATAGCGGGGGGGCCTGGACCGGGGAGCTGTTTTTT.

The rearrangement uses TRBV30 and TRBJ2-7; 9 positions agree with TRBD1. Germline-derived CDR1 and CDR2 are GTSNPN and SVGIG (reference sequence). The CDR3 has 14 residues. The V gene end was trimmed by 4 bases and the J gene end by 3 bases; junction bases not matched to a gene: 7. The CDR3 loop reads CAWTRTGAIYEQYF. The CDR3 DNA follows: TGTGCCTGGACTCGGACAGGGGCAATCTACGAGCAGTACTTC.

This chain connects TRBV7-8 to TRBJ2-5; 9 bases match TRBD2. The trim removed 1 base at V and 12 bases at J, leaving 12 bases unmatched. The CDR3 is made up of 15 amino acids. CDR1 and CDR2 (germline): SGHVS, FQNEAQ. This CDR3 reads CASSLEGLAGTSEYF. CDR3 DNA sequence: TGTGCCAGCAGCTTAGAGGGTCTAGCGGGGACCTCGGAGTACTTC.

CDR3 nucleotides: TGTGCCAGCAGCTCTCCGGACAGGGGGCTGTACGAGCAGTACTTC. It is translated as CASSSPDRGLYEQYF. The chain joins TRBV7-9 to TRBJ2-7, with TRBD1 matching over 11 bases. Germline V lookup: CDR1 SEHNR, CDR2 FQNEAQ (reference sequence). The CDR3 extends over 15 amino acids. V lost 4 bases, J lost 4 bases, and 6 bases stayed unmatched.

V usage is TRBV21-1 and J usage is TRBJ2-5; the D call of TRBD1 is as the table states it, not checked on the DNA. TRBV21-1 is reported as a pseudogene. The CDR3 is 12 amino acids. CDR3 residues: CASSKEGTGGYF. DNA for the CDR3: TGTGCCAGCAGCAAAGAGGGGACAGGGGGCTACTTC.

The genes are TRBV7-2 and TRBJ2-3; no clear D. V lost 8 bases and J lost 6, with 15 bases in between. Germline CDR1 reads SGHTA; CDR2 reads FQGNSA. This CDR3 contains 13 residues. CDR3 DNA sequence: TGTGCCAGCGGCCCCCGGGTTGGGGATACGCAGTATTTT. This gives the protein CASGPRVGDTQYF.

The CDR3 here is CASSQAREGNTIYF. CDR3 nucleotides: TGCGCCAGCAGCCAAGCCAGGGAAGGAAACACCATATATTTT. The rearrangement joins TRBV4-1 to TRBJ1-3; D is perhaps TRBD1 (5 bases). The CDR3 has 14 residues. CDR1 is MGHRA and CDR2 is YSYEKL in the germline V gene. V was trimmed by 1 base and J by 4 bases, leaving 8 bases between them.

This clone appeared a few times. This chain uses TRBV18 with TRBJ2-7, with 7 bases lining up with TRBD1. The trim removed 2 bases at V and 2 bases at J, leaving 3 bases unmatched. This CDR3 has 14 residues. Germline CDR1 reads KGHSH; CDR2 reads LQKENI. In DNA form, the CDR3 reads TGTGCCAGCTCACCAGACCAGGGGGCCTACGAGCAGTACTTC. Its protein product is CASSPDQGAYEQYF.